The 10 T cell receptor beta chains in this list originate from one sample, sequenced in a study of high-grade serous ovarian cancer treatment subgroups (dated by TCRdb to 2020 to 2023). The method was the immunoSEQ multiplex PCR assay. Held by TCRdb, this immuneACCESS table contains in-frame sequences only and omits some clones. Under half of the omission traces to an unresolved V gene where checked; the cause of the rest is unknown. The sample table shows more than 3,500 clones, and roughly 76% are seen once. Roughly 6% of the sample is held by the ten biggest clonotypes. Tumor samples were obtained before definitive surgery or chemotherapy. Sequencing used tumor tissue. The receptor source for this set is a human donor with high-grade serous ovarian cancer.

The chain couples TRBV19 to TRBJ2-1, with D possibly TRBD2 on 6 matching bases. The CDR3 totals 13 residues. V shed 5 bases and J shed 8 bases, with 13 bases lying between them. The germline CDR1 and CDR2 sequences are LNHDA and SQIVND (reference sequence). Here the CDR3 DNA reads TGTGCCAGTAGTCGTTATAGGGAGGATGAGCAGTTCTTC. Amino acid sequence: CASSRYREDEQFF.

The CDR3 protein is CASSPTFATNEKLFF. Here the CDR3 DNA reads TGCGCCAGCAGCCCGACTTTCGCAACTAATGAAAAACTGTTTTTT. The chain employs TRBV4-3 and TRBJ1-4; D not resolved. The V end was cut by 4 bases, the J end by 0 bases, with 9 bases between. Germline values: CDR1 LGHNA, CDR2 YSLEER. This CDR3 is built from 15 residues.

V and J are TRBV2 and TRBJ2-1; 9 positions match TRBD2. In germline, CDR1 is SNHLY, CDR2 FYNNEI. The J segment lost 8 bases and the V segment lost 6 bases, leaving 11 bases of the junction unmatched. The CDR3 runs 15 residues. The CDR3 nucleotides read TGTGCCAGCAGCCCGACTAGCGGCAGGAGATATGAGCAGTTCTTC. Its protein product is CASSPTSGRRYEQFF.

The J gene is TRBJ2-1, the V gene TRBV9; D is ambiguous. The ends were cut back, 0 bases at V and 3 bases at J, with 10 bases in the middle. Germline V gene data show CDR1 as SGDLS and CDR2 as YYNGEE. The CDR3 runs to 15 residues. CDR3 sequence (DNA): TGTGCCAGCAGCGTAGAGTGGCAGTTCTACAATGAGCAGTTCTTC. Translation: CASSVEWQFYNEQFF.

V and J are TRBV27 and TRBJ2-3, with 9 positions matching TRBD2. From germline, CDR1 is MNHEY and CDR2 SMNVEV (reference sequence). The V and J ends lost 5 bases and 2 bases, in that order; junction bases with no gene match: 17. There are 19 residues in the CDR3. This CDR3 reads CASSPLPPFVAGDTDTQYF. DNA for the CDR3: TGTGCCAGCAGTCCCCTCCCGCCTTTTGTAGCGGGGGACACAGATACGCAGTATTTT.

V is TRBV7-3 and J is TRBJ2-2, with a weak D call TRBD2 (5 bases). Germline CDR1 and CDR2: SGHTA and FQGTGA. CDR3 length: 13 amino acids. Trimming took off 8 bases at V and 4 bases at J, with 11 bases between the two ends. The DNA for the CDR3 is TGTGCCAGCTACCGGGGAACCACCGGGGAGCTGTTTTTT. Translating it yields CASYRGTTGELFF.

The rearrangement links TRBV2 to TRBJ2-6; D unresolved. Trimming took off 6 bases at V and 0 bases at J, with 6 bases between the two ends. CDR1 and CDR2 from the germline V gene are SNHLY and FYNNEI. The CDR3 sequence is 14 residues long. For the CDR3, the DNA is TGTGCCAGCAGCGGTAGCTCTGGGGCCAACGTCCTGACTTTC. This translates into CASSGSSGANVLTF. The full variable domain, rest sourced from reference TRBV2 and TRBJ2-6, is EPEVTQTPSHQVTQMGQEVILRCVPISNHLYFYWYRQILGQKVEFLVSFYNNEISEKSEIFDDQFSVERPDGSNFTLKIRSTKLEDSAMYFCASSGSSGANVLTFGAGSRLTVL.

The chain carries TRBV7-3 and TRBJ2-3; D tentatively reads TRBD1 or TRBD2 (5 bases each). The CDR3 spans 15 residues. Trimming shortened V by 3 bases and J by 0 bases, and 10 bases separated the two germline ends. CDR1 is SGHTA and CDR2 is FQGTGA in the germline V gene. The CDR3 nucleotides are TGTGCCAGCAGCTTCCTCGGGGACAGCACAGATACGCAGTATTTT. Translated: CASSFLGDSTDTQYF.

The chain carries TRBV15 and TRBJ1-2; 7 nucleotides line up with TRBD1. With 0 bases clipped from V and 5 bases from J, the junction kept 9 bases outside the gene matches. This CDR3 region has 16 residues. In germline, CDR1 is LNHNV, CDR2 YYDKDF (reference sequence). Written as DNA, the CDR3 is TGTGCCACCAGCAGAGATGCCTCCGACAGGGTTTATGGCTACACCTTC. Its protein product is CATSRDASDRVYGYTF.

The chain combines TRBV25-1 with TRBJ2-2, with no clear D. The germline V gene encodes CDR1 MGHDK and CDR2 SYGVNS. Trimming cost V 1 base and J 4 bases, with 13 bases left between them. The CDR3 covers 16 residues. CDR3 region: CASSESTRVFTGELFF. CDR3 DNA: TGTGCCAGCAGTGAATCCACCCGGGTCTTCACCGGGGAGCTGTTTTTT.